The 22 T cell receptor beta chains listed next were all sequenced from one sample in a study of sequential checkpoint blockade in melanoma. Sequencing used immunoSEQ multiplex PCR; TCRdb keeps in-frame clones, though not all of them. This sample yields roughly 3,400 clones, of which roughly a quarter are seen a single time; roughly a tenth belongs to the top ten. As to treatment: randomized to nivolumab then ipilimumab (arm A) or the reverse (arm B). The sample here was tumor tissue (inferred from file names), taken from a patient given nivolumab and ipilimumab in sequence. The receptors originated from a human donor with melanoma.

The V gene is TRBV6-8, the J gene TRBJ2-1; 7 bases match TRBD1. Germline assignment: CDR1 MNHGY and CDR2 SAAAGT. The CDR3 has 14 amino acids. With V trimmed by 4 bases and J by 7 bases, 7 bases remained unmatched. CDR3 sequence: CASSSGDRSNEQFF. CDR3 nucleotides: TGTGCCAGCAGTTCCGGGGACAGATCGAATGAGCAGTTCTTC.

This clone was detected many times. The chain recombines TRBV11-3 with TRBJ2-2; no reliable D call. Germline V CDR1 and CDR2: SGHNT, YENEEA. Deletions cut 5 bases from V and 8 bases from J, with 15 bases between. The CDR3 has 14 residues. CDR3 sequence (DNA): TGTGCCAGCAGCCCTACGCCCGTTGGGGGGGAGCTGTTTTTT. This translates into CASSPTPVGGELFF.

Ten or more counts support this clone. The V gene is TRBV11-3, the J gene TRBJ2-2; the D gene is possibly TRBD2 (7 bases). Germline CDR1 reads SGHNT; CDR2 reads YENEEA. The CDR3 length is 16 residues. V was trimmed by 3 bases and J by 0 bases, leaving 11 bases between them. The CDR3 protein is CASSFRGGANTGELFF. Written as DNA, the CDR3 is TGTGCCAGCAGCTTCCGAGGGGGGGCGAACACCGGGGAGCTGTTTTTT.

This chain links TRBV29-1 with TRBJ2-3; TRBD1 matches 7 bases. The CDR3 has 12 amino acids. Losses at the gene ends were 8 bases for V and 7 bases for J; bases not matched to a gene: 9. The germline V gene has CDR1 SQVTM and CDR2 ANQGSEA. CDR3 nucleotides: TGCAGCACTGATACGGGACAGTATACGCAGTATTTT. This gives the protein CSTDTGQYTQYF.

This clone qualifies as medium-sized. The V gene is TRBV11-3, the J gene TRBJ2-2; 8 positions agree with TRBD1. This CDR3 has 16 amino acids. After removal of 3 bases from V and 6 bases from J, the junction contained 9 bases not matched to a gene. Germline V gene data show CDR1 as SGHNT and CDR2 as YENEEA. The CDR3 is CASSFRRTGSSGELFF. The CDR3 DNA reads TGTGCCAGCAGCTTTAGAAGGACAGGGTCTTCCGGGGAGCTGTTTTTT.

This chain joins TRBV6-8 and TRBJ1-1, with D maybe TRBD1 (6 bases). The CDR3 totals 18 residues. Germline assignment: CDR1 MNHGY and CDR2 SAAAGT. The germline V and J ends were trimmed by 0 bases and 5 bases, with 22 bases remaining between them. The CDR3: CASSYSPGQRSEGTEAFF. Written as DNA, the CDR3 is TGTGCCAGCAGTTACTCTCCCGGACAGCGCTCCGAGGGGACTGAAGCTTTCTTT.

The V call is TRBV5-1, the J call TRBJ1-2; TRBD1 aligns across 7 bases. Germline V CDR1 and CDR2: SGHRS, YFSETQ. J was trimmed by 2 bases and V by 4 bases; bases with no gene match: 5. The length of the CDR3 is 14 residues. CDR3 bases: TGCGCCAGCAGCCTGGGGACAGTAAACTATGGCTACACCTTC. Protein sequence: CASSLGTVNYGYTF.

This clone is medium-sized in the sample. The chain links TRBV11-3 to TRBJ2-7; 7 bases map to TRBD1. The germline V gene has CDR1 SGHNT and CDR2 YENEEA. This CDR3 region has 16 residues. The ends lost 5 bases at V and 0 bases at J; junction bases unmatched: 10. Here the CDR3 DNA reads TGTGCCAGCAGCGAACCGACAGGGCGCTTCTCCTACGAGCAGTACTTC. Encoded protein: CASSEPTGRFSYEQYF.

The CDR3 sequence is CASSFRTGADYGYTF. The CDR3 DNA is TGTGCCAGTAGCTTCCGGACAGGGGCAGACTATGGCTACACCTTC. This chain links TRBV19 with TRBJ1-2, with 9 positions matching TRBD1. Per germline, CDR1 LNHDA and CDR2 SQIVND (reference sequence). The CDR3 consists of 15 residues. The V gene end was trimmed by 6 bases and the J gene end by 3 bases; junction bases not matched to a gene: 8.

This clone has only a few counts. V usage is TRBV11-3 and J usage is TRBJ2-2, with D perhaps matching TRBD1 (5 bases). V lost 6 bases and J 1 base, leaving 9 bases between the germline ends. This CDR3 is 14 amino acids long. Germline V gene data show CDR1 as SGHNT and CDR2 as YENEEA. This CDR3 is CASRLDMNTGELFF. The CDR3 DNA reads as TGTGCCAGCAGGTTGGACATGAACACCGGGGAGCTGTTTTTT.

The chain couples TRBV10-2 to TRBJ2-5, with D uncertain. CDR3 size: 13 residues. V lost 2 bases, J lost 0 bases, and 4 bases lay in between. Germline V CDR1 and CDR2: WSHSY, SAAADI. The CDR3 nucleotides read TGCGCCAGCAGTGAGAACTACCAAGAGACCCAGTACTTC. This sequence encodes CASSENYQETQYF.

This clone is labeled medium-sized (0.01 to 0.1%). The V and J genes are TRBV11-3 and TRBJ2-2, with 8 bases matching TRBD1. The J segment lost 2 bases and the V segment lost 5 bases, leaving 7 bases of the junction unmatched. The CDR3 extends over 16 amino acids. CDR1 and CDR2 (germline): SGHNT, YENEEA. The CDR3 DNA follows: TGTGCCAGCAGCAAGCAGGGGGCCGGCAACACCGGGGAGCTGTTTTTT. Amino acid sequence: CASSKQGAGNTGELFF.

This clone was counted a few times. This chain connects TRBV4-1 to TRBJ1-4; D might be TRBD1 (6 bases). Trimming removed 0 bases from V and 9 bases from J, with 14 bases in between. CDR3 length: 15 residues. Germline lookup yields CDR1 MGHRA and CDR2 YSYEKL. This chain's CDR3 is CASSQDMGGDQKLFF. CDR3 bases: TGCGCCAGCAGCCAAGATATGGGGGGCGATCAAAAACTGTTTTTT.

This chain joins TRBV6-8 and TRBJ1-5; D gene uncertain. The CDR3 is 13 amino acids. Germline values: CDR1 MNHGY, CDR2 SAAAGT. The V gene lost 3 bases and the J gene lost 0 bases, with 3 bases spanning the gap. The CDR3 DNA is TGTGCCAGCAGTTATGGTAGCAATCAGCCCCAGCATTTT. Translating it yields CASSYGSNQPQHF.

This clone came up many times. The rearrangement uses TRBV7-6 and TRBJ2-1; 9 bases line up with TRBD2. The CDR3 sequence is 18 residues long. The V gene's germline CDR1 is SGHVS and CDR2 FNYEAQ. Trimming took 2 bases from V and 6 from J; bases not matched to a gene: 14. The CDR3 sequence: CASSLNPPVAGAVNEQFF. The CDR3 DNA follows: TGTGCCAGCAGCTTAAATCCCCCTGTAGCGGGGGCCGTCAATGAGCAGTTCTTC.

The rearrangement uses TRBV30 and TRBJ1-3; a possible D gene is TRBD1 (6 bases). The germline CDR1 and CDR2 sequences are GTSNPN and SVGIG (reference sequence). The germline V and J ends were trimmed by 8 bases and 2 bases, with 7 bases remaining between them. This CDR3 has 11 amino acids. CDR3 DNA sequence: TGTGCCGGGGGGCCTGGAAACACCATATATTTT. Its translation: CAGGPGNTIYF.

The V call is TRBV5-1, the J call TRBJ2-1; 10 bases match TRBD2. Germline CDR1 and CDR2: SGHRS and YFSETQ. V trimming: 4 bases; J trimming: 9 bases; junction bases outside the gene matches: 13. CDR3 size: 16 residues. CDR3 nucleotides: TGCGCCAGCAGCAGGTTAATAAGCGGGGGGGCCGGTGAGCAGTTCTTC. Translated: CASSRLISGGAGEQFF. Looking up the rest from reference TRBV5-1 and TRBJ2-1 gives the full variable domain: KAGVTQTPRYLIKTRGQQVTLSCSPISGHRSVSWYQQTPGQGLQFLFEYFSETQRNKGNFPGRFSGRQFSNSRSEMNVSTLELGDSALYLCASSRLISGGAGEQFFGPGTRLTVL.

V gene TRBV14 combines with J gene TRBJ2-2; the match to TRBD1 covers 9 bases. CDR3 length: 17 residues. In germline, CDR1 is SGHDN, CDR2 FVKESK. The ends lost 4 bases at V and 5 bases at J; junction bases unmatched: 11. The CDR3 region is CASSPLRGTGSTGELFF. The CDR3 DNA follows: TGTGCCAGCAGCCCCTTAAGGGGGACAGGGAGTACCGGGGAGCTGTTTTTT.

The rearrangement joins TRBV5-1 to TRBJ2-5, with 7 bases identical to TRBD1. CDR3 size: 14 residues. Germline assignment: CDR1 SGHRS and CDR2 YFSETQ. V gave up 4 bases and J gave up 3 bases; unmatched junction bases: 6. Here the CDR3 reads CASSVGGFEETQYF. In DNA form, the CDR3 reads TGCGCCAGCAGCGTAGGGGGCTTCGAAGAGACCCAGTACTTC.

This chain links TRBV28 with TRBJ1-6; unclear D gene. Trimming removed 6 bases at V and 5 bases at J, with 17 bases between. The length of the CDR3 is 16 residues. CDR1 is MDHEN and CDR2 is SYDVKM in the germline V gene. CDR3 loop: CASRSPVGVHNSPLHF. The CDR3 coding sequence is TGTGCCAGCAGATCTCCCGTTGGGGTGCATAATTCACCCCTCCACTTT.

This clone was detected only a few times. The chain carries TRBV6-8 and TRBJ2-5, with TRBD2 matching 9 bases. CDR3 size: 16 residues. The V and J ends lost 5 bases and 2 bases, in that order; junction bases with no gene match: 9. CDR1 and CDR2 (germline): MNHGY, SAAAGT. The CDR3 protein is CASSPGSGGKQETQYF. Written as DNA, the CDR3 is TGTGCCAGCAGTCCCGGTAGCGGGGGAAAGCAAGAGACCCAGTACTTC.

The chain employs TRBV18 and TRBJ1-4; D is unresolved. This CDR3 is 14 amino acids long. V was cut by 2 bases and J by 2 bases, with 6 bases left in between. Germline V CDR1 and CDR2: KGHSH, LQKENI. CDR3 protein: CASSPGSTNEKLFF. The CDR3 coding sequence is TGTGCCAGCTCACCAGGGTCGACTAATGAAAAACTGTTTTTT.